This TCR beta chain was documented in a study of cytomegalovirus exposure and HLA in healthy donors. The PCR contained 60 Vbeta and 13 Jbeta primers. This table comes from immunoSEQ multiplex PCR, and its TCRdb copy is limited to in-frame clones, with some not included. The sample comprises around 88,000 clones, around four fifths of which are singletons, and under 8% rests with the top ten. V was clipped by 5 bases and J by 6 bases, with 8 bases between them. Per the germline V gene, CDR1 is SEHNR and CDR2 is FQNEAQ (reference sequence). This CDR3 is built from 12 residues. The table lists this clone with a count of one.

The source of this sequence is a man aged 45-65 years in good health and CMV-seropositive. This chain connects TRBV7-9 to TRBJ2-4; no firm D call. Material for sequencing was PBMCs. The CDR3 is CASSLDINIQYF. The CDR3 DNA reads TGTGCCAGCAGCCTTGACATAAACATTCAGTACTTC.